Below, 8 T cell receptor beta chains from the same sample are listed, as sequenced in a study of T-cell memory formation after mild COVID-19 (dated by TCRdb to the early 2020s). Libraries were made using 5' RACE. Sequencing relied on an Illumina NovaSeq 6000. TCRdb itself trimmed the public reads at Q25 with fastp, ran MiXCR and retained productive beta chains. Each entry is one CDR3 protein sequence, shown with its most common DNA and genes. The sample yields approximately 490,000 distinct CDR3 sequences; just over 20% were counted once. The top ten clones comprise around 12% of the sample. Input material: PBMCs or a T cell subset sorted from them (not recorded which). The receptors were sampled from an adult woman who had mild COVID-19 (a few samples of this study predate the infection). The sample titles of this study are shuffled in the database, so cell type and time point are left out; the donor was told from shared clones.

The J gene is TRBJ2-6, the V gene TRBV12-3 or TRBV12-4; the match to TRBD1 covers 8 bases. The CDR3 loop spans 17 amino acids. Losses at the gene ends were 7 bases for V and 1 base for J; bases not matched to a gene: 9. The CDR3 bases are TGTGCCAGCATTGGACCAGGGGGCGAATCTGGGGCCAACGTCCTGACTTTC. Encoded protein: CASIGPGGESGANVLTF.

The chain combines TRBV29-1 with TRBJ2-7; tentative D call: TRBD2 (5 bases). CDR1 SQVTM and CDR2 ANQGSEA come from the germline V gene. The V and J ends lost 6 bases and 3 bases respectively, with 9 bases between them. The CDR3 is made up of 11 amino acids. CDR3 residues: CSVRGGYEQYF. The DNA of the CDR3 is TGCAGCGTCAGAGGAGGCTACGAGCAGTACTTC.

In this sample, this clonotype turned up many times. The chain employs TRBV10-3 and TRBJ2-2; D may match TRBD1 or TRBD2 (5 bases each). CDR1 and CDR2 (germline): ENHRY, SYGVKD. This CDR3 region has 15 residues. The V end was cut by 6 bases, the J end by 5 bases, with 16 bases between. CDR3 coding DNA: TGTGCCATCAGATCGGCAGGGTCGGGGACCGGGGAGCTGTTTTTT. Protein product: CAIRSAGSGTGELFF.

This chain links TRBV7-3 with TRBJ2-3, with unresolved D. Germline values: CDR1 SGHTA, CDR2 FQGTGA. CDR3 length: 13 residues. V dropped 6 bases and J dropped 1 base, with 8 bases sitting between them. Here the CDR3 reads CASSSQGTDTQYF. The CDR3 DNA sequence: TGTGCCAGCAGTAGTCAGGGCACAGATACGCAGTATTTT. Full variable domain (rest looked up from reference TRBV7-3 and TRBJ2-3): GAGVSQTPSNKVTEKGKYVELRCDPISGHTALYWYRQSLGQGPEFLIYFQGTGAADDSGLPNDRFFAVRPEGSVSTLKIQRTERGDSAVYLCASSSQGTDTQYFGPGTRLTVL.

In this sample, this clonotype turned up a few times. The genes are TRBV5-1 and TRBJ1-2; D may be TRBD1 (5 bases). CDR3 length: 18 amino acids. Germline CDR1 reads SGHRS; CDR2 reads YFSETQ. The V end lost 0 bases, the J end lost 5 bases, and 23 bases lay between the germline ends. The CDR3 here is CASSLAPGVEKKYYGYTF. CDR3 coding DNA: TGCGCCAGCAGCTTGGCCCCGGGGGTGGAGAAGAAGTATTATGGCTACACCTTC.

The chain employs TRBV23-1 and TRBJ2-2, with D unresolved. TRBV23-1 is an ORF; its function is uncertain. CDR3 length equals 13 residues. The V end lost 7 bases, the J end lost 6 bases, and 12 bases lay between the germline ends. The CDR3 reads CASTPTGAGELFF. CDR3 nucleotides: TGCGCCAGCACTCCTACGGGCGCCGGGGAGCTGTTTTTT.

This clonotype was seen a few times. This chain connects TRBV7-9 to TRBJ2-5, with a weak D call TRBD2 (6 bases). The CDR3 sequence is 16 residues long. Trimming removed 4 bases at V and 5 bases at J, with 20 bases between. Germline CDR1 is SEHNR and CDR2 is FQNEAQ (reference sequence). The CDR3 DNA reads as TGTGCCAGCAGCTCTAGCTGGGGGAGGACCCTGGAGACCCAGTACTTC. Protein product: CASSSSWGRTLETQYF. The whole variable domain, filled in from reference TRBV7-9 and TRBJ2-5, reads DTGVSQNPRHKITKRGQNVTFRCDPISEHNRLYWYRQTLGQGPEFLTYFQNEAQLEKSRLLSDRFSAERPKGSFSTLEIQRTEQGDSAMYLCASSSSWGRTLETQYFGPGTRLLVL.

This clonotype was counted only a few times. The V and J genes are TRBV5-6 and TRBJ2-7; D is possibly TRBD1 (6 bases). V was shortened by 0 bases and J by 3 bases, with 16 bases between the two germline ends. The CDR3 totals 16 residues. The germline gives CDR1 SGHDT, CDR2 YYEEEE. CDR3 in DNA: TGTGCCAGCAGCTTGGTACCCGGACAGAGAAACTACGAGCAGTACTTC. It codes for CASSLVPGQRNYEQYF. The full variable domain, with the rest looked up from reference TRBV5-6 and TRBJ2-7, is DAGVTQSPTHLIKTRGQQVTLRCSPKSGHDTVSWYQQALGQGPQFIFQYYEEEERQRGNFPDRFSGHQFPNYSSELNVNALLLGDSALYLCASSLVPGQRNYEQYFGPGTRLTVT.